A single sample is the source of the 6 T cell receptor beta chains below, sequenced in a study of human thymus T cells. Produced via immunoSEQ multiplex PCR; TCRdb's table is partial and in-frame only. This table has approximately 70,000 clones, roughly 94% appearing once. Corrective heart surgery yielded the resections from which the thymus tissue came. The sequenced material came from thymus tissue. These receptors all come from a girl under three years old with a congenital heart defect but otherwise immunologically healthy.

V usage is TRBV14 and J usage is TRBJ2-4; no firm D call. Trimming took off 3 bases at V and 6 bases at J, with 12 bases between the two ends. In germline, CDR1 is SGHDN, CDR2 FVKESK. The CDR3 covers 14 residues. CDR3 in DNA: TGTGCCAGCAGCCAGGACCCGTACAGAAACATTCAGTACTTC. It translates to CASSQDPYRNIQYF.

V gene TRBV14 combines with J gene TRBJ2-2; D is ambiguous. Per germline, CDR1 SGHDN and CDR2 FVKESK. Between the trimmed V and J ends, which lost 6 bases and 4 bases, there was a span of 9 bases. This CDR3 has 13 residues. The CDR3 DNA is TGTGCCAGCAGTCGTAACGGCACCGGGGAGCTGTTTTTT. Residues: CASSRNGTGELFF.

The rearrangement links TRBV5-1 to TRBJ2-7, with a weak D call TRBD2 (6 bases). The CDR3 is 13 residues long. Germline assignment: CDR1 SGHRS and CDR2 YFSETQ. The ends were cut back, 4 bases at V and 3 bases at J, with 11 bases in the middle. CDR3 residues: CASSPSSVYEQYF. DNA for the CDR3: TGCGCCAGCAGCCCCTCTAGCGTCTACGAGCAGTACTTC.

J is TRBJ2-1 and V is TRBV7-9; D is unresolved. Trimming stripped 1 base from V and 6 bases from J, with 16 bases between. This CDR3 has 16 amino acids. The germline CDR1 and CDR2 sequences are SEHNR and FQNEAQ (reference sequence). CDR3 sequence (DNA): TGTGCCAGCAGCTTAGTGTCCAACCTACCGGGCAATGAGCAGTTCTTC. Translating it yields CASSLVSNLPGNEQFF. Filled out from reference TRBV7-9 and TRBJ2-1, the complete variable domain reads DTGVSQNPRHKITKRGQNVTFRCDPISEHNRLYWYRQTLGQGPEFLTYFQNEAQLEKSRLLSDRFSAERPKGSFSTLEIQRTEQGDSAMYLCASSLVSNLPGNEQFFGPGTRLTVL.

This chain uses TRBV6-5 with TRBJ2-3; D might be TRBD2 (6 bases). Germline V gene data show CDR1 as MNHEY and CDR2 as SVGAGI. CDR3 length: 13 residues. Trimming removed 5 bases at V and 2 bases at J, with 8 bases between. The CDR3 region is CASSLAPTDTQYF. DNA of the CDR3: TGTGCCAGCAGTCTAGCGCCCACAGATACGCAGTATTTT.

V and J are TRBV20-1 and TRBJ2-3; D gene ambiguous. V lost 7 bases, J lost 1 base, and 6 bases lay in between. CDR1 DFQATT and CDR2 SNEGSKA come from the germline V gene (reference sequence). This CDR3 is 11 amino acids long. CDR3 DNA: TGCAGTGGACGGGGCACAGATACGCAGTATTTT. Amino acid sequence: CSGRGTDTQYF.